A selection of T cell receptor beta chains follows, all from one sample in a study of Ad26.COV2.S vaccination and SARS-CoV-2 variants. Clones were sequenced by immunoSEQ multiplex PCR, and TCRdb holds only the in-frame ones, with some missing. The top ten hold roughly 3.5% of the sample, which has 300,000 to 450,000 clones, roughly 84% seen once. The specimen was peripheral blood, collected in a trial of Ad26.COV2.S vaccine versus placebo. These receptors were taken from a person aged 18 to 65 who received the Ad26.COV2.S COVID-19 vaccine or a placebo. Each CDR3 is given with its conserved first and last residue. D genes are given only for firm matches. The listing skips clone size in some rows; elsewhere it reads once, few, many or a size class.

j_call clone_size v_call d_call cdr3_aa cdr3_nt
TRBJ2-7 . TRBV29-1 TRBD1 CSAKQGYEQYF TGCAGCGCAAAACAGGGGTACGAGCAGTACTTC
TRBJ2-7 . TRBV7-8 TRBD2 CASSLAERGARSEQYF TGTGCCAGCAGCTTAGCTGAGCGGGGGGCGAGGTCCGAGCAGTACTTC
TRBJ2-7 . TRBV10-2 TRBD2 CASSEAGGLGEQYF TGCGCCAGCAGTGAAGCGGGGGGCCTCGGCGAGCAGTACTTC
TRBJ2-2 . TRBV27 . CASSLPGGSTGELFF TGTGCCAGCAGTTTACCAGGGGGGAGCACCGGGGAGCTGTTTTTT
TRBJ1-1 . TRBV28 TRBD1 CASSNRGYTEAFF TGTGCCAGCAGTAACAGGGGATACACTGAAGCTTTCTTT
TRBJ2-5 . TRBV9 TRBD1 CASSSPGQGWEETQYF TGTGCCAGCAGCTCACCGGGACAGGGATGGGAGGAGACCCAGTACTTC
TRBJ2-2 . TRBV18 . CASSPLQTQTGELFF TGTGCCAGCTCACCACTACAGACACAAACCGGGGAGCTGTTTTTT
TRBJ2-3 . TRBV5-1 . CASSLEARPQDTQYF TGCGCCAGCAGCTTGGAAGCCAGACCGCAAGATACGCAGTATTTT
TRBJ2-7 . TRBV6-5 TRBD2 CASSYRSGRSSYEQYF TGTGCCAGCAGTTACCGGAGCGGGAGGAGCTCCTACGAGCAGTACTTC
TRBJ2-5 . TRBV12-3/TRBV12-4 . CASHSGARQTQYF TGTGCCAGCCATTCCGGGGCGAGGCAAACCCAGTACTTC
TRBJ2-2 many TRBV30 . CAWMRAQQRVPNTGELFF TGTGCCTGGATGAGGGCTCAGCAGCGGGTACCGAACACCGGGGAGCTGTTTTTT
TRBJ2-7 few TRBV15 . CATSRGGAEGYEQYF TGTGCCACCAGCAGAGGCGGTGCCGAGGGGTACGAGCAGTACTTC
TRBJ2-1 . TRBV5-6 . CASSPRTIPTGEQFF TGTGCCAGCAGCCCAAGGACTATTCCAACCGGTGAGCAGTTCTTC
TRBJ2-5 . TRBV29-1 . CSVEDGLQGIQETQYF TGCAGCGTTGAAGATGGGCTACAGGGAATTCAAGAGACCCAGTACTTC
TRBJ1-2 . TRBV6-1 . CASSEIIGQKGNYGYTF TGTGCCAGCAGTGAAATTATTGGGCAAAAGGGGAACTATGGCTACACCTTC
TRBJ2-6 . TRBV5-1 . CASSSSGGANVLTF TGCGCCAGCAGCTCCTCTGGCGGGGCCAACGTCCTGACTTTC
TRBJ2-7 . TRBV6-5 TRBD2 CASSQPSGISREQYF TGTGCCAGCAGTCAACCTAGCGGAATTTCTCGCGAGCAGTACTTC
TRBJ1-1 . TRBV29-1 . CSVEDGRAFF TGCAGCGTTGAAGACGGGCGAGCTTTCTTT